A single sample is the source of the 28 T cell receptor beta chains below, sequenced in a study of CD8 T cells in ankylosing spondylitis. Study-wide results and limits: About 8 highly homologous variants made up a TCR beta motif, and this motif appeared characteristic of ankylosing spondylitis blood.

The antigens for these receptors are not known. Via MiXCR, TCRdb re-called the 5' RACE reads, giving one row per CDR3 protein. The table has 130,000 or so distinct CDR3 sequences, about a sixth seen once. Sequencing was carried out using blood, either unsorted or a sorted T cell fraction (not recorded which). These receptors were obtained from a male donor with ankylosing spondylitis.

The sample holds a few counts of this clonotype. In nucleotides, the CDR3 is TGTGCCAGCAGCCGCTGGGGGGCTGAAGCTTTCTTT. Encoded protein: CASSRWGAEAFF. The gene calls are TRBV7-2 and TRBJ1-1; D perhaps matches TRBD1 (5 bases). The V end was cut by 5 bases, the J end by 6 bases, with 10 bases between. CDR1 is SGHTA and CDR2 is FQGNSA in the germline V gene. The CDR3 has 12 residues. Supplemented by reference TRBV7-2 and TRBJ1-1, the full variable domain reads GAGVSQSPSNKVTEKGKDVELRCDPISGHTALYWYRQSLGQGLEFLIYFQGNSAPDKSGLPSDRFSAERTGGSVSTLTIQRTQQEDSAVYLCASSRWGAEAFFGQGTRLTVV.

The J gene is TRBJ2-5, the V gene TRBV7-8, with TRBD1 matching over 10 bases. The germline CDR1 and CDR2 sequences are SGHVS and FQNEAQ. Trimming at V came to 1 base and at J to 3 bases, leaving 2 bases not matched to a gene. The CDR3 runs to 15 residues. This CDR3 reads CASSLGGQGKETQYF. The CDR3 DNA is TGTGCCAGCAGCTTAGGGGGACAGGGGAAAGAGACCCAGTACTTC.

This clonotype was recorded a few times. V is TRBV6-1 and J is TRBJ2-1; 7 positions agree with TRBD1. This CDR3 spans 13 amino acids. Germline values: CDR1 MNHNS, CDR2 SASEGT. V shed 10 bases, J shed 4 bases, and the junction held 7 bases outside the gene matches. The CDR3 is CATMTGIYNEQFF. CDR3 coding DNA: TGTGCCACAATGACAGGGATTTACAATGAGCAGTTCTTC.

This clonotype turned up a few times. This chain uses TRBV6-1 with TRBJ2-7, with D possibly being TRBD2 (6 bases). Germline CDR1 MNHNS, CDR2 SASEGT. V was cut by 6 bases and J by 4 bases, with 22 bases left in between. This CDR3 has 16 residues. CDR3 sequence (DNA): TGTGCCAGCAGCGAACTAACAGGATTGGGGACTTACGAGCAGTACTTC. This codes for CASSELTGLGTYEQYF.

This clonotype has only a few counts. The rearrangement joins TRBV30 to TRBJ1-4, with a tentative D call TRBD1 (5 bases). Germline values: CDR1 GTSNPN, CDR2 SVGIG (reference sequence). Trimming removed 1 base at V and 7 bases at J, with 7 bases between. The CDR3 sequence is 12 residues long. This chain's CDR3 is CAWSAQGEKLFF. CDR3 sequence (DNA): TGTGCCTGGAGTGCGCAGGGTGAAAAACTGTTTTTT.

CDR3 nucleotides: TGTGCCAGCAGCTTAGGCCAGGGACTAGCGGCCAGCTCCTACGAGCAGTACTTC. This gives the protein CASSLGQGLAASSYEQYF. The chain has TRBV13 and TRBJ2-7; 11 bases agree with TRBD2. CDR1 and CDR2 (germline): PRHDT, FYEKMQ (reference sequence). V lost 0 bases and J lost 0; bases outside the gene matches: 7. CDR3 length: 18 residues.

This chain joins TRBV7-9 and TRBJ1-5, with 12 bases lining up with TRBD1. CDR3 length: 15 residues. Trimming at V came to 5 bases and at J to 6 bases, leaving 5 bases not matched to a gene. CDR1 and CDR2 from the germline V gene are SEHNR and FQNEAQ (reference sequence). The DNA of the CDR3 is TGTGCCAGCAGCCCCGGGACAGGGGGCGGTCAGCCCCAGCATTTT. Its protein is CASSPGTGGGQPQHF.

The rearrangement links TRBV28 to TRBJ2-7; TRBD1 agrees at 7 bases. The CDR3 sequence is 14 residues long. V shed 8 bases and J 3 bases; nucleotides not matched to a gene: 10. The germline gives CDR1 MDHEN, CDR2 SYDVKM. CDR3 sequence: CASAHLTGNYEQYF. CDR3 nucleotide sequence: TGTGCCAGCGCCCACCTGACAGGGAACTACGAGCAGTACTTC.

In this sample, this clonotype turned up a few times. V gene TRBV27 combines with J gene TRBJ1-2, with 7 positions matching TRBD1. CDR1 is MNHEY, CDR2 SMNVEV, per germline (reference sequence). The CDR3 is 15 amino acids. Trimming took 2 bases from V and 6 from J; bases not matched to a gene: 9. The DNA for the CDR3 is TGTGCCAGCAGTTTAACACAGGGGCTACGGGATGGCTACACCTTC. This encodes CASSLTQGLRDGYTF.

This clonotype was counted many times. V gene TRBV7-9 combines with J gene TRBJ2-7; no clear D gene. CDR3 length: 12 residues. The V and J ends lost 2 bases and 2 bases respectively, with 4 bases between them. Germline lookup yields CDR1 SEHNR and CDR2 FQNEAQ (reference sequence). The CDR3 here is CASSLLAYEQYF. CDR3 in DNA: TGTGCCAGCAGCTTATTGGCCTACGAGCAGTACTTC.

V is TRBV10-3 and J is TRBJ2-5; D is possibly TRBD1 (6 bases). Germline V gives CDR1 ENHRY, CDR2 SYGVKD. CDR3 size: 13 residues. The V gene lost 6 bases and the J gene lost 3 bases, with 11 bases spanning the gap. This CDR3 is CAIRTGTEETQYF. The CDR3 nucleotides are TGTGCCATCAGAACAGGGACCGAAGAGACCCAGTACTTC.

This clonotype came up many times. The chain has TRBV3-1 and TRBJ2-7, with D perhaps TRBD1 (6 bases). The ends were cut back, 4 bases at V and 11 bases at J, with 18 bases in the middle. CDR1 and CDR2 (germline): LGHDT, YNNKEL (reference sequence). This CDR3 is 13 amino acids long. CDR3 amino acids: CASSPTGHSGKYF. Written as DNA, the CDR3 is TGTGCCAGCAGCCCCACGGGACATTCAGGAAAGTACTTC.

This clonotype was recorded a few times. In DNA form, the CDR3 reads TGTGCCAGCAGTGAACAAGGTGTGCCGGGCTACACCTTC. Its protein is CASSEQGVPGYTF. The rearrangement links TRBV25-1 to TRBJ1-2, with D unclear. The germline gives CDR1 MGHDK, CDR2 SYGVNS. The CDR3 totals 13 residues. V lost 2 bases and J 8 bases, leaving 12 bases between the germline ends.

This clonotype was counted only a few times. The V gene is TRBV9, the J gene TRBJ1-2; 9 bases are a match to TRBD1. CDR1 SGDLS and CDR2 YYNGEE come from the germline V gene. After removal of 0 bases from V and 6 bases from J, the junction contained 9 bases not matched to a gene. This CDR3 region has 16 residues. The CDR3 region has the DNA TGTGCCAGCAGCGTAGGGGGACAGGGTGGTAAGAATGGCTACACCTTC. Translation gives CASSVGGQGGKNGYTF.

This clonotype turned up a few times. This chain joins TRBV9 and TRBJ2-1; TRBD2 agrees at 10 bases. Per the germline V gene, CDR1 is SGDLS and CDR2 is YYNGEE. The CDR3 is 15 residues long. The trim removed 4 bases at V and 4 bases at J, leaving 5 bases unmatched. CDR3 coding DNA: TGTGCCAGCAGCCCTACTAGCGGGATTTACAATGAGCAGTTCTTC. As protein: CASSPTSGIYNEQFF.

This clonotype occurred a few times. This chain connects TRBV27 to TRBJ1-4; maybe TRBD1 (5 bases). The CDR3 loop spans 14 amino acids. V dropped 6 bases and J dropped 5 bases, with 13 bases sitting between them. Germline assignment: CDR1 MNHEY and CDR2 SMNVEV (reference sequence). The CDR3: CASRLGTVNEKLFF. DNA of the CDR3: TGTGCCAGCAGGCTCGGGACGGTGAATGAAAAACTGTTTTTT. The complete variable domain, with remaining parts taken from reference TRBV27 and TRBJ1-4, reads EAQVTQNPRYLITVTGKKLTVTCSQNMNHEYMSWYRQDPGLGLRQIYYSMNVEVTDKGDVPEGYKVSRKEKRNFPLILESPSPNQTSLYFCASRLGTVNEKLFFGSGTQLSVL.

The V call is TRBV27, the J call TRBJ2-5; D is unresolved. V gave up 4 bases and J gave up 1 base, with 7 bases separating them. The CDR3 extends over 13 amino acids. Germline assignment: CDR1 MNHEY and CDR2 SMNVEV (reference sequence). CDR3 region: CASSSYLQETQYF. The CDR3 DNA reads TGTGCCAGCAGTTCCTACCTCCAAGAGACCCAGTACTTC.

This clonotype was recorded a few times. The chain uses TRBV9 and TRBJ2-7; D might be TRBD1 (5 bases). CDR3 size: 14 residues. The germline V gene encodes CDR1 SGDLS and CDR2 YYNGEE. Between the trimmed V and J ends, which lost 3 bases and 0 bases, there was a span of 10 bases. The CDR3, as DNA: TGTGCCAGCAGCGACGACAGAAACTCCTACGAGCAGTACTTC. Translation: CASSDDRNSYEQYF.

J is TRBJ1-2 and V is TRBV29-1, with TRBD1 matching over 11 bases. The ends lost 2 bases at V and 7 bases at J; junction bases unmatched: 15. This CDR3 region has 17 residues. From germline, CDR1 is SQVTM and CDR2 ANQGSEA. The CDR3 DNA sequence: TGCAGCGTTGAATCTTATTTAAGGGACAGGGGGTCTTCTGGCTACACCTTC. This sequence encodes CSVESYLRDRGSSGYTF.

In this sample, this clonotype turned up a few times. The gene calls are TRBV15 and TRBJ1-5, with D possibly matching TRBD1 (6 bases). The CDR3 length is 16 residues. The germline V gene encodes CDR1 LNHNV and CDR2 YYDKDF (reference sequence). With 4 bases removed from V and 5 bases from J, the gap between germline ends came to 18 bases. The CDR3: CATSTRIDRKDQPQHF. The CDR3 bases are TGTGCCACCAGCACCCGTATCGACAGGAAGGATCAGCCCCAGCATTTT.

This clonotype was recorded many times. The chain recombines TRBV11-2 with TRBJ2-7, with 9 bases that match TRBD2. Trimming at V came to 5 bases and at J to 2 bases, leaving 7 bases not matched to a gene. The CDR3 contains 15 residues. Per the germline V gene, CDR1 is SGHAT and CDR2 is FQNNGV. The CDR3 DNA reads as TGTGCCAGCAGCCTCGGGGCGGGAGGGACCTACGAGCAGTACTTC. Translation: CASSLGAGGTYEQYF.

This clonotype was counted a few times. The rearrangement links TRBV12-3 or TRBV12-4 to TRBJ2-7, with TRBD2 identical over 10 bases. Unmatched junction bases numbered 7, after V lost 5 bases and J lost 6 bases. This CDR3 spans 14 amino acids. The CDR3 DNA sequence: TGTGCCAGCAGTCCAGCGGGAGGGCCGGTCGAGCAGTACTTC. Its protein product is CASSPAGGPVEQYF.

This chain joins TRBV4-1 and TRBJ1-5; D call uncertain. CDR1 and CDR2 from the germline V gene are MGHRA and YSYEKL. The CDR3 consists of 13 residues. Trimming left V 4 bases short and J 7 bases short, with 11 bases between. Written as DNA, the CDR3 is TGCGCCAGCAGCCTAAGGAGCGGGCAGCCCCAGCATTTT. Translated: CASSLRSGQPQHF.

V and J are TRBV7-9 and TRBJ1-4; D gene unclear. The germline V and J ends were trimmed by 1 base and 4 bases, with 7 bases remaining between them. CDR1 SEHNR and CDR2 FQNEAQ come from the germline V gene (reference sequence). The CDR3 contains 14 residues. In nucleotides, the CDR3 is TGTGCCAGCAGCTTAGGAGGGATTAATGAAAAACTGTTTTTT. Protein product: CASSLGGINEKLFF. The variable domain in full, with the rest retrieved from reference TRBV7-9 and TRBJ1-4, is DTGVSQNPRHKITKRGQNVTFRCDPISEHNRLYWYRQTLGQGPEFLTYFQNEAQLEKSRLLSDRFSAERPKGSFSTLEIQRTEQGDSAMYLCASSLGGINEKLFFGSGTQLSVL.

This chain links TRBV27 with TRBJ1-2; possibly TRBD1 for D (5 bases). The CDR3 loop spans 12 amino acids. The V gene lost 6 bases and the J gene lost 4 bases, with 9 bases spanning the gap. Germline CDR1 MNHEY, CDR2 SMNVEV (reference sequence). This CDR3 reads CASRRGLYGYTF. As DNA, the CDR3 is TGTGCCAGCAGGAGGGGTCTCTATGGCTACACCTTC.

This chain joins TRBV28 and TRBJ2-3, with 8 nucleotides matching TRBD2. The CDR3 spans 15 residues. Germline CDR1 reads MDHEN; CDR2 reads SYDVKM. J was trimmed by 1 base and V by 6 bases; bases with no gene match: 6. CDR3 coding DNA: TGTGCCAGCAGCCCGGGACTAGGAGGCACAGATACGCAGTATTTT. Residues: CASSPGLGGTDTQYF. Full variable domain (outside the CDR3, taken from reference TRBV28 and TRBJ2-3): DVKVTQSSRYLVKRTGEKVFLECVQDMDHENMFWYRQDPGLGLRLIYFSYDVKMKEKGDIPEGYSVSREKKERFSLILESASTNQTSMYLCASSPGLGGTDTQYFGPGTRLTVL.

The V call is TRBV4-1, the J call TRBJ2-3, with TRBD2 matching 7 bases. After removal of 6 bases from V and 0 bases from J, the junction contained 6 bases not matched to a gene. CDR1 MGHRA and CDR2 YSYEKL come from the germline V gene. This CDR3 is 15 amino acids long. CDR3 DNA: TGCGCCAGCAGGGGGGGGGATATTAGCACAGATACGCAGTATTTT. This gives the protein CASRGGDISTDTQYF.

The chain couples TRBV7-3 to TRBJ2-2; TRBD2 aligns across 9 bases. The germline gives CDR1 SGHTA, CDR2 FQGTGA. Unmatched junction bases numbered 10, after V lost 2 bases and J lost 6 bases. There are 17 residues in the CDR3. CDR3 protein: CASSLVAGSGSSGELFF. In DNA form, the CDR3 reads TGTGCCAGCAGCTTAGTAGCCGGTAGCGGGAGTTCCGGGGAGCTGTTTTTT.